Below, one T cell receptor beta chain is given with its context. Authors' processing steps: Scientists estimated how many nucleated cells there were by amplifying reference gene primers. The table came from immunoSEQ multiplex PCR; TCRdb's copy has only in-frame clones and leaves some out. The DNA was the basis for D and trimming; V, J and clone size are from that table. The sample has over 90,000 clones, more than 75% seen once; the top ten hold 5% to 8%. The CDR3 loop spans 14 amino acids. Germline values: CDR1 PRHDT, CDR2 FYEKMQ (reference sequence). V shed 5 bases and J 4 bases; nucleotides not matched to a gene: 5. The sample is drawn from a study of blood T cell repertoires in COVID-19. On the study more broadly: Acute-phase and convalescent COVID-19 samples originated in the United States, Italy and Spain. The cDNA or gDNA used as material had been derived from T cells, B-cell-depleted T cells, or PBMCs.

This TCR was recovered from a human donor in a cohort sampled during active COVID-19. The sample comprised peripheral blood. The V and J genes are TRBV13 and TRBJ2-1; the match to TRBD1 covers 7 bases. This CDR3 is CASSRQGGYNEQFF. In DNA, the CDR3 is TGTGCCAGCAGCCGACAGGGCGGGTACAATGAGCAGTTCTTC.